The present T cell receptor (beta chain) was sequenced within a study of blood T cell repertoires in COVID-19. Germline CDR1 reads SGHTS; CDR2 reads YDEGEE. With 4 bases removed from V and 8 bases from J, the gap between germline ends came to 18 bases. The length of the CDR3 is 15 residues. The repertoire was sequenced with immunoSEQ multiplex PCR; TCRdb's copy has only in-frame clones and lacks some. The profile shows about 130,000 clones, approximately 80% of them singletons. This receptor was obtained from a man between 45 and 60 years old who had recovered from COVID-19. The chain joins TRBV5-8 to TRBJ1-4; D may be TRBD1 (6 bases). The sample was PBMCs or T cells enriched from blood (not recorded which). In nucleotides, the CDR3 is TGTGCCAGCAGCCCCACAGGGCAGAGCGGAGAAAAACTGTTTTTT. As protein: CASSPTGQSGEKLFF.